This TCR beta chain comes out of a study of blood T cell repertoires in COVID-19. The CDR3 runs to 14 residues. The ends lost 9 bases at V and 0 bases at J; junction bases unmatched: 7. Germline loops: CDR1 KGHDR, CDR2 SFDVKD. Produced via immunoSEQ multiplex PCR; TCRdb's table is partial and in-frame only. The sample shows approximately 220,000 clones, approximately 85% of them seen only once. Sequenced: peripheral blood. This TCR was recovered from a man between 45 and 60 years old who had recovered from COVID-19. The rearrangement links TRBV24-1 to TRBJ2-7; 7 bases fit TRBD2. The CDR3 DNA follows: TGTGCCACCGAGAATAGCGGGCCCTCCTACGAGCAGTACTTC. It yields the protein CATENSGPSYEQYF.